This TCR beta chain was captured by sequencing in a study of human T cells and chemical hapten exposure. The CDR3 totals 14 residues. V lost 0 bases, J lost 2 bases, and 8 bases lay in between. The germline CDR1 and CDR2 sequences are WNHNN and SYGVQD (reference sequence). Via MiXCR, TCRdb re-called the RACE reads, giving one row per CDR3 protein. The sample records some 54,000 distinct CDR3 sequences, less than 10% being singletons. The time point: patch test 2, 6 weeks after DPC sensitization. The sample's treatment: therapeutic diphenylcyclopropenone sensitization with weekly scalp DPC. This sequence was found in a woman aged 50 to 65 with alopecia areata. Some clones in this sample may be carry-over from other donors' samples. This sample comprised whole blood, obtained in connection with sensitization to the hapten diphenylcyclopropenone (DPC). This rearrangement joins TRBV10-1 to TRBJ2-7, with a weak D call TRBD1 (5 bases). This chain's CDR3 is CASSESDTTYEQYF. In nucleotides, the CDR3 is TGCGCCAGCAGTGAGTCGGACACAACCTACGAGCAGTACTTC.